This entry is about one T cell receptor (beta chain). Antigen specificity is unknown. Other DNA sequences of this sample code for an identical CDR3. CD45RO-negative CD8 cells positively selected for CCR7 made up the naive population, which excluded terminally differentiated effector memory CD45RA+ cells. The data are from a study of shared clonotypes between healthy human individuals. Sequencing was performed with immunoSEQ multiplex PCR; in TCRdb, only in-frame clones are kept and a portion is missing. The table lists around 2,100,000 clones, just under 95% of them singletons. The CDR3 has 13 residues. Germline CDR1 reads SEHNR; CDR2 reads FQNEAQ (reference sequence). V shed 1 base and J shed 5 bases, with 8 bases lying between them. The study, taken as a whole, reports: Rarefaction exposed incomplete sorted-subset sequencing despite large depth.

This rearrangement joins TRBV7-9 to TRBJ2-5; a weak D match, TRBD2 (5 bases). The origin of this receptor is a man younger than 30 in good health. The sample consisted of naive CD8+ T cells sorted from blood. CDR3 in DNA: TGTGCCAGCAGCTTAGAAGGCGGGGAGACCCAGTACTTC. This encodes CASSLEGGETQYF.